This T cell receptor beta chain was documented in a study of blood T cell repertoires in COVID-19. Study details: Sites across the United States, Italy and Spain contributed samples from acute and convalescent COVID-19. PBMCs, B-cell-depleted T cells, or T cells provided the cDNA or gDNA that made up the material.

J was trimmed by 4 bases and V by 2 bases; bases with no gene match: 6. This CDR3 region has 14 residues. In germline, CDR1 is SGDLS, CDR2 YYNGEE. Cohorts were based on clinical histories the participants reported. All exposed participants met a person with COVID-19 within 2 weeks before entering the study. Profiled with immunoSEQ multiplex PCR; TCRdb holds only in-frame clones, not every one. The sample carries over 250,000 clones, about four fifths recorded once. This receptor was identified in a man aged 40-49 years who had been exposed to COVID-19. Sequenced sample: PBMCs or T cells enriched from blood (not recorded which). The J gene is TRBJ2-7, the V gene TRBV9; the match to TRBD1 covers 7 bases. The chain's CDR3 is CASSVATGSYEQYF. The CDR3 DNA follows: TGTGCCAGCAGCGTTGCGACAGGGTCTTACGAGCAGTACTTC.